A single TCR beta chain is shown here with its context. CDR3 size: 14 residues. V shed 0 bases and J shed 12 bases, with 17 bases lying between them. CDR1 LGHNA and CDR2 YSLEER come from the germline V gene. Assay used: immunoSEQ multiplex PCR; TCRdb lists only in-frame clones, some missing. The table lists about 40,000 clones, around 94% of them singletons. The data derive from a study of T cell changes during pregnancy in multiple sclerosis. The input for sequencing was peripheral blood, taken before pregnancy. The TCR originated in a female donor with multiple sclerosis, enrolled in a pregnancy study. The J gene is TRBJ1-1, the V gene TRBV4-3, with TRBD1 as a possible D gene (6 bases). The CDR3 here is CASSQDWGGGQSFF. The CDR3 DNA is TGCGCCAGCAGCCAAGATTGGGGCGGGGGGCAATCTTTCTTT.